The 21 T cell receptor beta chains below all came from one sample that was sequenced in a study of cytomegalovirus exposure and HLA in healthy donors. PCR amplification relied on 60 Vbeta primers (plus 13 Jbeta primers). Assay: immunoSEQ multiplex PCR; the TCRdb copy retains only in-frame clones and omits some. The sample gives around 180,000 clones, approximately 80% of which show up once; approximately 0.51% is in the top ten. Sequencing was done on a sample of PBMCs. The receptors were gathered from a woman aged 45-59 years in good health and CMV-seronegative.

V usage is TRBV7-8 and J usage is TRBJ2-5; perhaps TRBD1 as D (6 bases). The length of the CDR3 is 14 residues. V was cut by 5 bases and J by 1 base, with 11 bases left in between. Per the germline V gene, CDR1 is SGHVS and CDR2 is FQNEAQ. The CDR3 is CASSPGTSQETQYF. The CDR3 DNA reads TGTGCCAGCAGCCCGGGGACAAGCCAAGAGACCCAGTACTTC.

V usage is TRBV20-1 and J usage is TRBJ2-3; no clear D gene. The germline V gene encodes CDR1 DFQATT and CDR2 SNEGSKA (reference sequence). This CDR3 is 11 amino acids long. With 1 base removed from V and 6 bases from J, the gap between germline ends came to 5 bases. The CDR3 reads CSARVMDTQYF. For the CDR3, the DNA is TGCAGTGCTAGAGTAATGGATACGCAGTATTTT.

This clone was seen just once. V usage is TRBV5-1 and J usage is TRBJ2-1; 10 bases fit TRBD2. Per germline, CDR1 SGHRS and CDR2 YFSETQ. The CDR3 has 15 amino acids. The V and J ends lost 0 bases and 15 bases, in that order; junction bases with no gene match: 12. CDR3 nucleotide sequence: TGCGCCAGCAGCTTGGGTAGTGCTAGCGGGAGCATGGCGTTCTTC. Protein: CASSLGSASGSMAFF.

The genes are TRBV6-5 and TRBJ1-1; D is perhaps TRBD1 (6 bases). The CDR3 consists of 16 residues. Germline CDR1 MNHEY, CDR2 SVGAGI. Trimming took 0 bases from V and 4 from J, leaving 15 bases between them. The chain's CDR3 is CASSYSGGPLGTEAFF. The DNA for the CDR3 is TGTGCCAGCAGTTACTCGGGGGGGCCCCTGGGCACTGAAGCTTTCTTT.

There are a few counts of this clone. The CDR3, as DNA: TGTGCCAGCAGGCCCAGAGGGAGAAACACCGGGGAGCTGTTTTTT. Protein product: CASRPRGRNTGELFF. This chain connects TRBV28 to TRBJ2-2; D perhaps matches TRBD2 (5 bases). The CDR3 runs 15 residues. Germline loops: CDR1 MDHEN, CDR2 SYDVKM. Trimming cost V 6 bases and J 2 bases, with 13 bases left between them.

This clone was detected a few times. This chain uses TRBV28 with TRBJ1-4; perhaps TRBD1 as D (6 bases). The ends were cut back, 5 bases at V and 3 bases at J, with 13 bases in the middle. Per germline, CDR1 MDHEN and CDR2 SYDVKM. This CDR3 has 15 residues. This CDR3 reads CASSPQGMANEKLFF. In DNA, the CDR3 is TGTGCCAGCAGTCCACAGGGAATGGCTAATGAAAAACTGTTTTTT.

The V call is TRBV9, the J call TRBJ2-3; 7 nucleotides match TRBD2. V dropped 0 bases and J dropped 3; count of bases not matched to a gene: 10. Germline V CDR1 and CDR2: SGDLS, YYNGEE. The CDR3 length is 17 residues. The DNA of the CDR3 is TGTGCCAGCAGCGTAGAAGGTAGCGGGTCCTGGACAGATACGCAGTATTTT. Translating it yields CASSVEGSGSWTDTQYF.

CDR3 DNA sequence: TGTGCCAGCAGGGGAGGGAGGCGCACAGATACGCAGTATTTT. It encodes CASRGGRRTDTQYF. The rearrangement uses TRBV28 and TRBJ2-3; 7 bases map to TRBD2. The CDR3 contains 14 residues. CDR1 MDHEN and CDR2 SYDVKM come from the germline V gene. V shed 6 bases, J shed 1 base, and the junction held 4 bases outside the gene matches.

The rearrangement uses TRBV7-9 and TRBJ2-3; TRBD1 aligns across 11 bases. The CDR3 totals 16 residues. J was trimmed by 4 bases and V by 5 bases; bases with no gene match: 8. Per germline, CDR1 SEHNR and CDR2 FQNEAQ (reference sequence). In DNA form, the CDR3 reads TGTGCCAGCAGCCATATCCGGGACAGGGGGGCAGATACGCAGTATTTT. Translating gives CASSHIRDRGADTQYF.

This clone came up once. The chain combines TRBV29-1 with TRBJ2-3; D possibly corresponds to TRBD1 (6 bases). This CDR3 contains 13 residues. Germline V lookup: CDR1 SQVTM, CDR2 ANQGSEA. Trimming cost V 6 bases and J 3 bases, with 13 bases left between them. CDR3 residues: CSVGAGWTDTQYF. Written as DNA, the CDR3 is TGCAGCGTGGGGGCAGGGTGGACAGATACGCAGTATTTT.

This chain joins TRBV10-3 and TRBJ2-2; 8 bases align to TRBD1. V lost 5 bases to trimming and J lost 6 bases; unmatched junction nucleotides: 5. The length of the CDR3 is 14 residues. Germline V gene data show CDR1 as ENHRY and CDR2 as SYGVKD. The CDR3 protein is CAISSGGASGELFF. The DNA for the CDR3 is TGTGCCATCAGTTCAGGGGGCGCTTCCGGGGAGCTGTTTTTT.

This CDR3 reads CASSPAGAQETQYF. CDR3 DNA sequence: TGTGCCAGCAGCCCAGCGGGGGCCCAAGAGACCCAGTACTTC. This chain joins TRBV7-3 and TRBJ2-5; TRBD2 aligns across 8 bases. The CDR3 is made up of 14 amino acids. Germline V CDR1 and CDR2: SGHTA, FQGTGA. Trimming cost V 5 bases and J 1 base; bases outside gene matches: 3. The full variable domain, in which reference TRBV7-3 and TRBJ2-5 provide the parts outside the CDR3, is GAGVSQTPSNKVTEKGKYVELRCDPISGHTALYWYRQSLGQGPEFLIYFQGTGAADDSGLPNDRFFAVRPEGSVSTLKIQRTERGDSAVYLCASSPAGAQETQYFGPGTRLLVL.

The chain combines TRBV9 with TRBJ1-4; 9 bases map to TRBD1. Germline trimming cut 1 base from V and 5 bases from J; bases unmatched to any gene: 6. The CDR3 consists of 16 residues. CDR1 SGDLS and CDR2 YYNGEE come from the germline V gene. The CDR3 DNA reads TGTGCCAGCAGCGTAATAGGGACAGGGCAAAATGAAAAACTGTTTTTT. It translates to CASSVIGTGQNEKLFF.

V is TRBV18 and J is TRBJ1-4; D is perhaps TRBD1 (5 bases). Germline CDR1 KGHSH, CDR2 LQKENI. The CDR3 covers 17 residues. The ends were cut back, 3 bases at V and 4 bases at J, with 18 bases in the middle. CDR3 nucleotide sequence: TGTGCCAGCTCACCGTTTCAGGCAGGGTCTCTTAATGAAAAACTGTTTTTT. Translating gives CASSPFQAGSLNEKLFF.

The chain has TRBV4-3 and TRBJ2-2; no clear D gene. Per the germline V gene, CDR1 is LGHNA and CDR2 is YSLEER. The CDR3 spans 14 residues. Trimming took 4 bases from V and 3 from J, leaving 9 bases between them. CDR3 region: CASSPIADTGELFF. The CDR3, as DNA: TGCGCCAGCAGCCCAATCGCGGACACCGGGGAGCTGTTTTTT.

The gene calls are TRBV5-4 and TRBJ2-3; a weak D match, TRBD1 (5 bases). The CDR3 runs to 13 residues. CDR1 and CDR2 from the germline V gene are SGHNT and YYREEE (reference sequence). V was cut by 2 bases and J by 5 bases, with 9 bases left in between. In DNA form, the CDR3 reads TGTGCCAGCAGCTTCCTGCAGGGAGATACGCAGTATTTT. Residues: CASSFLQGDTQYF.

This clone was detected only once. This rearrangement joins TRBV5-1 to TRBJ2-7; TRBD1 aligns across 7 bases. V trimming: 4 bases; J trimming: 0 bases; junction bases outside the gene matches: 1. The length of the CDR3 is 13 residues. Germline V gene lookup returns CDR1 SGHRS and CDR2 YFSETQ. The CDR3 DNA sequence: TGCGCCAGCAGCGGGGACAGCTCCTACGAGCAGTACTTC. Amino acid sequence: CASSGDSSYEQYF.

The genes are TRBV30 and TRBJ1-5; TRBD1 is a possible D gene (5 bases). With 2 bases removed from V and 2 bases from J, the gap between germline ends came to 22 bases. The germline V gene has CDR1 GTSNPN and CDR2 SVGIG (reference sequence). The length of the CDR3 is 18 residues. The CDR3 nucleotides read TGTGCCTGGAGTCGACGAAGGGGCCGGATCTTAGGCAATCAGCCCCAGCATTTT. The encoded protein is CAWSRRRGRILGNQPQHF.

The chain joins TRBV27 to TRBJ2-1, with TRBD2 as a possible D gene (5 bases). Trimming shortened V by 3 bases and J by 0 bases, and 6 bases separated the two germline ends. The V gene's germline CDR1 is MNHEY and CDR2 SMNVEV (reference sequence). The CDR3 length is 14 residues. The CDR3 loop is CASSLAGSYNEQFF. CDR3 bases: TGTGCCAGCAGTTTGGCGGGCTCCTACAATGAGCAGTTCTTC.

J is TRBJ2-1 and V is TRBV7-9, with D possibly matching TRBD1 (5 bases). The CDR3 loop spans 15 amino acids. Looked up from germline, CDR1 is SEHNR and CDR2 is FQNEAQ (reference sequence). The V gene lost 0 bases and the J gene lost 5 bases, with 11 bases spanning the gap. CDR3 in DNA: TGTGCCAGCAGCTTAGCGCCATCGACAGACAATGAGCAGTTCTTC. It is translated as CASSLAPSTDNEQFF.

This sequence joins TRBV5-4 and TRBJ2-5; D possibly corresponds to TRBD2 (5 bases). Germline loops: CDR1 SGHNT, CDR2 YYREEE (reference sequence). The V end was cut by 0 bases, the J end by 0 bases, with 12 bases between. This CDR3 has 16 residues. The CDR3 loop is CASSLVGSQYQETQYF. CDR3 DNA: TGTGCCAGCAGCTTGGTTGGGAGCCAGTACCAAGAGACCCAGTACTTC.